This T cell receptor beta chain was sequenced for a study of blood T cell repertoires in COVID-19. Clones were sequenced by immunoSEQ multiplex PCR, and TCRdb holds only the in-frame ones, with some missing. Of under 300,000 clones listed, just under 85% are singletons. The CDR3 has 15 residues. Germline V gene sequence: CDR1 MNHEY, CDR2 SVGAGI. J lost 4 bases, V lost 4 bases, and 10 bases had no gene match. Sequencing input: peripheral blood. The TCR was taken from a man aged 50-59 years with acute or convalescent COVID-19. J is TRBJ2-7 and V is TRBV6-5; 7 bases map to TRBD1. CDR3 amino acids: CASSSLPGQSYEQYF. The DNA for the CDR3 is TGTGCCAGCAGTTCACTCCCGGGACAGTCATACGAGCAGTACTTC.